One sample yielded the 17 T cell receptor beta chains listed below, sequenced in a study of blood T cell repertoires in COVID-19 (dated by TCRdb to about 2020). The library was prepared using the immunoSEQ multiplex PCR assay. Entries here come from immuneACCESS through TCRdb and include only in-frame sequences with V and J called. Some clones fail to appear in such tables; in the studies checked, an unresolved V gene covers under half of the shortfall, and the cause of the remainder is unknown. The sample profile shows a few hundred thousand clones; 70% to 90% of them were found once. The top ten clonotypes cover around 1% of the sample. Sample: PBMCs or T cells enriched from blood (not recorded which). The receptors come from a woman aged 25 to 39 who had recovered from COVID-19.

The chain carries TRBV28 and TRBJ1-6; the D gene is possibly TRBD1 (6 bases). In germline, CDR1 is MDHEN, CDR2 SYDVKM. Deletions cut 6 bases from V and 4 bases from J, with 19 bases between. The length of the CDR3 is 17 residues. The CDR3 loop reads CASRPGQILSYNSPLHF. The CDR3, as DNA: TGTGCCAGCAGACCCGGACAGATCCTTAGTTATAATTCACCCCTCCACTTT.

V usage is TRBV7-3 and J usage is TRBJ2-5; possibly TRBD1 for D (6 bases). This CDR3 comprises 16 residues. Germline V CDR1 and CDR2: SGHTA, FQGTGA. Trimming removed 5 bases from V and 1 base from J, with 17 bases in between. This chain's CDR3 is CASSHNRDKLQETQYF. CDR3 DNA sequence: TGTGCCAGCAGCCATAACCGGGACAAACTCCAAGAGACCCAGTACTTC.

The chain recombines TRBV18 with TRBJ2-2, with 9 bases matching TRBD2. Germline-derived CDR1 and CDR2 are KGHSH and LQKENI. The CDR3 totals 14 residues. V was clipped by 3 bases and J by 6 bases; unmatched bases: 2. CDR3 in amino acids: CASSPGLAAGELFF. The CDR3 DNA sequence: TGTGCCAGCTCACCGGGACTAGCAGCCGGGGAGCTGTTTTTT. Complete variable domain (other parts from reference TRBV18 and TRBJ2-2): NAGVMQNPRHLVRRRGQEARLRCSPMKGHSHVYWYRQLPEEGLKFMVYLQKENIIDESGMPKERFSAEFPKEGPSILRIQQVVRGDSAAYFCASSPGLAAGELFFGEGSRLTVL.

The V call is TRBV3-1 (or the pseudogene TRBV3-2), the J call TRBJ2-3; 7 nucleotides match TRBD2. The CDR3 has 13 residues. Germline V gene sequence: CDR1 LGHDT, CDR2 YNNKEL (reference sequence). With V trimmed by 1 base and J by 9 bases, 4 bases remained unmatched. DNA of the CDR3: TGTGCCAGCAGCCAAGGGGCAGCGGGGACGCAGTATTTT. Protein: CASSQGAAGTQYF.

The chain couples TRBV5-1 to TRBJ2-5, with TRBD2 identical over 12 bases. CDR1 is SGHRS and CDR2 is YFSETQ in the germline V gene. V shed 4 bases, J shed 1 base, and the junction held 8 bases outside the gene matches. The CDR3 spans 17 residues. The CDR3 bases are TGCGCCAGCAGCGCCGTCCCGGGACTAGCGGGCCAAGAGACCCAGTACTTC. As protein: CASSAVPGLAGQETQYF. Using reference TRBV5-1 and TRBJ2-5 for the parts outside the CDR3, the full variable domain is KAGVTQTPRYLIKTRGQQVTLSCSPISGHRSVSWYQQTPGQGLQFLFEYFSETQRNKGNFPGRFSGRQFSNSRSEMNVSTLELGDSALYLCASSAVPGLAGQETQYFGPGTRLLVL.

The V and J genes are TRBV5-1 and TRBJ1-4; TRBD1 agrees at 7 bases. CDR3 length: 15 residues. Trimming at V came to 4 bases and at J to 4 bases, leaving 7 bases not matched to a gene. The germline V gene encodes CDR1 SGHRS and CDR2 YFSETQ. The CDR3 bases are TGCGCCAGCAGCCAAGGGACAGCCGTTAATGAAAAACTGTTTTTT. It encodes CASSQGTAVNEKLFF.

This chain links TRBV6-2 or TRBV6-3 with TRBJ2-7; 10 positions agree with TRBD1. Per germline, CDR1 MNHEY and CDR2 SVGEGT. CDR3 size: 16 residues. V gave up 5 bases and J gave up 0 bases; unmatched junction bases: 7. The DNA of the CDR3 is TGTGCCAGCAGTCCCCGGACAGGGGGACTCTCCTACGAGCAGTACTTC. This sequence encodes CASSPRTGGLSYEQYF.

This rearrangement joins TRBV28 to TRBJ2-1; TRBD2 might be the D (7 bases). The V gene lost 2 bases and the J gene lost 5 bases, with 16 bases spanning the gap. CDR1 is MDHEN and CDR2 is SYDVKM in the germline V gene. The CDR3 runs to 16 residues. The CDR3 region is CASSLGGGRSHNEQFF. CDR3 coding DNA: TGTGCCAGCAGTTTAGGCGGGGGCCGGTCCCACAATGAGCAGTTCTTC.

The CDR3 DNA reads as TGTGCCAGCAGGGCTATCAGGACTAAAGCTTTCTTT. Amino acid sequence: CASRAIRTKAFF. The J gene is TRBJ1-1, the V gene TRBV6-5; no definite D call. Germline CDR1 MNHEY, CDR2 SVGAGI. The CDR3 spans 12 residues. The V end lost 6 bases, the J end lost 9 bases, and 14 bases lay between the germline ends.

This chain connects TRBV19 to TRBJ1-2; D is unclear. CDR1 is LNHDA, CDR2 SQIVND, per germline (reference sequence). V was clipped by 4 bases and J by 2 bases, with 14 bases between them. This CDR3 comprises 15 residues. In DNA, the CDR3 is TGTGCCAGTAGTACCCCGAGGACTGTGAACTATGGCTACACCTTC. Translation gives CASSTPRTVNYGYTF. The full variable domain, completed using reference TRBV19 and TRBJ1-2, is DGGITQSPKYLFRKEGQNVTLSCEQNLNHDAMYWYRQDPGQGLRLIYYSQIVNDFQKGDIAEGYSVSREKKESFPLTVTSAQKNPTAFYLCASSTPRTVNYGYTFGSGTRLTVV.

This chain uses TRBV18 with TRBJ2-5; 8 bases are shared with TRBD2. Germline assignment: CDR1 KGHSH and CDR2 LQKENI. Trimming at V came to 4 bases and at J to 5 bases, leaving 15 bases not matched to a gene. CDR3 length: 17 residues. Written as DNA, the CDR3 is TGTGCCAGCTCACAGTCCTCCGCCTCCGCGGGGGGCGAGACCCAGTACTTC. It yields the protein CASSQSSASAGGETQYF. Filled out from reference TRBV18 and TRBJ2-5, the complete variable domain reads NAGVMQNPRHLVRRRGQEARLRCSPMKGHSHVYWYRQLPEEGLKFMVYLQKENIIDESGMPKERFSAEFPKEGPSILRIQQVVRGDSAAYFCASSQSSASAGGETQYFGPGTRLLVL.

The chain employs TRBV10-3 and TRBJ2-2; D is possibly TRBD1 (5 bases). The CDR3 has 15 amino acids. Germline CDR1 is ENHRY and CDR2 is SYGVKD. V lost 3 bases, J lost 3 bases, and 11 bases lay in between. CDR3 in DNA: TGTGCCATCAGTGACAAGGGGCCGTACACCGGGGAGCTGTTTTTT. Protein sequence: CAISDKGPYTGELFF.

The chain uses TRBV19 and TRBJ2-3; 14 bases agree with TRBD2. CDR1 and CDR2 from the germline V gene are LNHDA and SQIVND (reference sequence). The CDR3 spans 19 residues. V trimming: 6 bases; J trimming: 1 base; junction bases outside the gene matches: 12. The chain's CDR3 is CASSTPPGLAGVGTDTQYF. The DNA for the CDR3 is TGTGCCAGTAGCACTCCGCCGGGACTAGCGGGAGTGGGCACAGATACGCAGTATTTT. Looking up the rest from reference TRBV19 and TRBJ2-3 gives the full variable domain: DGGITQSPKYLFRKEGQNVTLSCEQNLNHDAMYWYRQDPGQGLRLIYYSQIVNDFQKGDIAEGYSVSREKKESFPLTVTSAQKNPTAFYLCASSTPPGLAGVGTDTQYFGPGTRLTVL.

The chain links TRBV2 to TRBJ2-7; the match to TRBD2 covers 7 bases. The CDR3 length is 12 residues. CDR1 is SNHLY and CDR2 is FYNNEI in the germline V gene. Losses at the gene ends were 6 bases for V and 4 bases for J; bases not matched to a gene: 3. CDR3 protein: CASRGGRYEQYF. The CDR3 coding sequence is TGTGCCAGCAGGGGAGGGAGGTACGAGCAGTACTTC.

This clone has more than one count but fewer than ten. The chain links TRBV7-9 to TRBJ2-7; 7 positions match TRBD2. Germline CDR1 SEHNR, CDR2 FQNEAQ (reference sequence). The CDR3 has 14 residues. Losses at the gene ends were 5 bases for V and 7 bases for J; bases not matched to a gene: 11. For the CDR3, the DNA is TGTGCCAGCAGCCCTACTAGCGTGTCAGGGGAGCAGTACTTC. Translated: CASSPTSVSGEQYF.

The V and J genes are TRBV29-1 and TRBJ2-3; D may be TRBD2 (6 bases). CDR1 SQVTM and CDR2 ANQGSEA come from the germline V gene. The length of the CDR3 is 14 residues. V was shortened by 3 bases and J by 2 bases, with 12 bases between the two germline ends. The CDR3 loop is CSVDIGGTTDTQYF. CDR3 sequence (DNA): TGCAGCGTTGATATTGGGGGGACCACAGATACGCAGTATTTT.

This clone was counted only a few times. The chain joins TRBV2 to TRBJ1-5, with a tentative D call TRBD1 (6 bases). Germline loops: CDR1 SNHLY, CDR2 FYNNEI. The V gene lost 5 bases and the J gene lost 0 bases, with 11 bases spanning the gap. The length of the CDR3 is 15 residues. CDR3 sequence: CASSNRVYSNQPQHF. The CDR3 coding sequence is TGTGCCAGCAGTAACAGGGTTTATAGCAATCAGCCCCAGCATTTT.